This T cell receptor beta chain was recorded in a study of T cells in Graves' hyperthyroidism and ophthalmopathy. RNA transcripts gave rise to amplified TCR beta CDR3 regions. A first-round RT-PCR of the TCR CDR3 used the HTBI primer set. One entry per CDR3 protein results from TCRdb running MiXCR on the multiplex PCR reads. This sample has under 750,000 distinct CDR3 sequences, with around 20% found just once. Newly diagnosed patients aged 18 to 65 had hyperthyroidism of under 2 months' duration. The CDR3 has 16 residues. Germline V gives CDR1 SNHLY, CDR2 FYNNEI. Between the trimmed V and J ends, which lost 11 bases and 1 base, there was a span of 22 bases.

Material for sequencing was blood. The source of this sequence is a woman aged 45-60 years with Graves' hyperthyroidism that later progressed to Graves' ophthalmopathy. The chain links TRBV2 to TRBJ2-3; possibly TRBD1 for D (6 bases). CDR3 sequence reads: CAGVIFRGAGTDTQYF. CDR3 DNA: TGTGCCGGCGTTATTTTCAGGGGCGCGGGCACAGATACGCAGTATTTT.